The clone carrying this T cell receptor beta chain was counted between two and nine times. The source of the sample is a study of naive and memory T cell subsets. An equimolar mix of two oligonucleotides served as the beta constant-region primer for TRBC1 and TRBC2. In TCRdb, the UMI-ligation and nested PCR reads were re-called with MiXCR into one record per CDR3 protein. Among 29,000 or so distinct CDR3 sequences, about 11% were seen once, and the ten largest hold approximately 15%. This clonotype was sampled from a human donor in good health. The sample was effector memory CD4+ T cells from blood. Indicated subset: effector memory, CD45RA- CD27-.

This CDR3 is CSAYKLPRTGGDTEAFF. The CDR3 DNA reads as TGCAGCGCCTATAAACTGCCCCGGACAGGAGGTGACACTGAAGCTTTCTTT. V gene TRBV29-1 combines with J gene TRBJ1-1; 7 nucleotides agree with TRBD1. V gave up 7 bases and J gave up 3 bases; unmatched junction bases: 20. The germline CDR1 and CDR2 sequences are SQVTM and ANQGSEA. The CDR3 length is 17 residues.